These 23 T cell receptor beta chains originate from one sample sequenced in a study of cytomegalovirus exposure and HLA in healthy donors. TCRdb's table, derived via immunoSEQ multiplex PCR, lists solely in-frame clones and lacks some. Here the sample spans about 150,000 clones, approximately 86% being singletons. The sequencing sample was made of PBMCs. These receptors were taken from a man younger than 30 in good health and CMV-seropositive.

The chain combines TRBV9 with TRBJ2-3; 8 bases line up with TRBD2. V shed 2 bases, J shed 7 bases, and the junction held 12 bases outside the gene matches. This CDR3 is 16 amino acids long. Germline CDR1 is SGDLS and CDR2 is YYNGEE. The CDR3 nucleotides are TGTGCCAGCAGCGTTACTAGCGGTCAGACGGGAAATACGCAGTATTTT. This codes for CASSVTSGQTGNTQYF.

The V and J genes are TRBV20-1 and TRBJ1-2; no definite D call. V was pared by 5 bases and J by 4 bases, with 8 bases between. The V gene's germline CDR1 is DFQATT and CDR2 SNEGSKA (reference sequence). This CDR3 has 11 amino acids. The CDR3 DNA reads TGCAGTGCTCGTTGGAGCTATGGCTACACCTTC. Translating it yields CSARWSYGYTF.

This clone showed up just a few times. The chain is built from TRBV23-1 and TRBJ2-7; the D gene is possibly TRBD1 (5 bases). TRBV23-1 is reported as an ORF; its role is uncertain. The V and J ends lost 2 bases and 3 bases respectively, with 11 bases between them. CDR3 size: 14 residues. DNA for the CDR3: TGCGCCAGCAGTCAAGACAGAGCGCTCTACGAGCAGTACTTC. It specifies CASSQDRALYEQYF.

The rearrangement links TRBV5-1 to TRBJ2-1, with 7 bases matching TRBD2. The CDR3 contains 15 residues. Trimming cost V 2 bases and J 10 bases; bases outside gene matches: 12. The germline V gene has CDR1 SGHRS and CDR2 YFSETQ. DNA of the CDR3: TGCGCCAGCAGCTTCGGGGGGACTACGGCGGAGGAGCAGTTCTTC. Protein: CASSFGGTTAEEQFF.

This chain joins TRBV30 and TRBJ1-3, with D perhaps matching TRBD1 (6 bases). Germline CDR1 is GTSNPN and CDR2 is SVGIG (reference sequence). V lost 1 base to trimming and J lost 0 bases, with 10 bases between them. The CDR3 runs to 15 residues. The CDR3 bases are TGTGCCTGGAGTGCCTGGACAGTCTCTGGAAACACCATATATTTT. Encoded protein: CAWSAWTVSGNTIYF.

The chain combines TRBV4-3 with TRBJ2-7; TRBD1 matches at 10 bases. The CDR3 covers 16 residues. Germline V gene lookup returns CDR1 LGHNA and CDR2 YSLEER. J gave up 1 base and V 4 bases, and 7 bases lay outside the gene matches. CDR3 DNA: TGCGCCAGCAGCCGATCCGGGACAGGGGATTCCTACGAGCAGTACTTC. Translated: CASSRSGTGDSYEQYF.

The J gene is TRBJ2-3, the V gene TRBV7-2; 9 bases fit TRBD2. Per germline, CDR1 SGHTA and CDR2 FQGNSA. The CDR3 runs 15 residues. J gave up 14 bases and V 1 base, and 13 bases lay outside the gene matches. The CDR3 reads CASSLGQAGGAHLYF. CDR3 coding DNA: TGTGCCAGCAGCTTAGGTCAAGCGGGGGGCGCGCATCTGTATTTT.

The chain has TRBV29-1 and TRBJ1-1, with TRBD1 as a possible D gene (5 bases). Per the germline V gene, CDR1 is SQVTM and CDR2 is ANQGSEA. The CDR3 loop spans 13 amino acids. The V end was cut by 4 bases, the J end by 3 bases, with 12 bases between. The CDR3 bases are TGCAGCGTTGTAGGGCTAGGGGACACTGAAGCTTTCTTT. Its translation: CSVVGLGDTEAFF.

The genes are TRBV6-4 and TRBJ2-1; 8 bases fit TRBD1. The CDR3 sequence is 14 residues long. Trimming removed 0 bases from V and 8 bases from J; junction bases left unmatched: 3. Looked up from germline, CDR1 is MRHNA and CDR2 is SNTAGT. The CDR3 region is CASSDSQGADEQFF. DNA for the CDR3: TGTGCCAGCAGTGACTCGCAGGGGGCGGATGAGCAGTTCTTC.

This chain joins TRBV23-1 and TRBJ2-3, with TRBD2 matching over 9 bases. TRBV23-1 is recorded as an ORF, its role being uncertain. V dropped 6 bases and J dropped 4; count of bases not matched to a gene: 14. The CDR3 covers 17 residues. The CDR3 DNA reads TGCGCCAGCAGAAGTGTCGGCGGGGGGGCGGGAGCAGATACGCAGTATTTT. This translates into CASRSVGGGAGADTQYF.

This rearrangement joins TRBV27 to TRBJ2-7, with 8 bases fitting TRBD1. The V and J ends lost 8 bases and 5 bases, in that order; junction bases with no gene match: 5. From germline, CDR1 is MNHEY and CDR2 SMNVEV (reference sequence). The CDR3 sequence is 12 residues long. CDR3 nucleotide sequence: TGTGCCAGCCGGACAGGGATCAACGAGCAGTACTTC. It yields the protein CASRTGINEQYF.

The table lists this clone with a few counts. This chain joins TRBV6-5 and TRBJ2-7; no clear D. The CDR3 contains 12 residues. CDR1 is MNHEY and CDR2 is SVGAGI in the germline V gene. Between the trimmed V and J ends, which lost 6 bases and 3 bases, there was a span of 9 bases. The CDR3 sequence is CASSQAGYEQYF. The CDR3 nucleotides read TGTGCCAGCAGCCAGGCCGGCTACGAGCAGTACTTC.

The genes are TRBV4-3 and TRBJ2-3, with 11 bases identical to TRBD2. The length of the CDR3 is 17 residues. V lost 1 base, J lost 9 bases, and 12 bases stayed unmatched. Per germline, CDR1 LGHNA and CDR2 YSLEER. Here the CDR3 reads CASSQGPSSGGTGTQYF. CDR3 sequence (DNA): TGCGCCAGCAGCCAAGGTCCCTCTAGCGGGGGGACAGGAACGCAGTATTTT.

The rearrangement uses TRBV9 and TRBJ1-5; D remains unclear. CDR1 is SGDLS, CDR2 YYNGEE, per germline. Trimming removed 4 bases from V and 4 bases from J, with 12 bases in between. The CDR3 covers 14 residues. The CDR3 nucleotides are TGTGCCAGCAGCTCCGGGGTAGGAAATCAGCCCCAGCATTTT. Translation: CASSSGVGNQPQHF.

The J gene is TRBJ1-1, the V gene TRBV6-5; D unclear. Germline V CDR1 and CDR2: MNHEY, SVGAGI. The CDR3 runs to 15 residues. V lost 2 bases and J 2 bases, leaving 12 bases between the germline ends. The CDR3 coding sequence is TGTGCCAGCAGTTACGCTTTGACGGGAAACACTGAAGCTTTCTTT. This translates into CASSYALTGNTEAFF.

In its sample, this clone was seen once. The chain couples TRBV4-1 to TRBJ2-5; D perhaps matches TRBD1 (7 bases). Trimming removed 8 bases at V and 2 bases at J, with 15 bases between. Germline V lookup: CDR1 MGHRA, CDR2 YSYEKL. This CDR3 spans 14 amino acids. For the CDR3, the DNA is TGCGCCAGCCGGAGACAGGGAGGTCAAGAGACCCAGTACTTC. As protein: CASRRQGGQETQYF.

V gene TRBV7-9 combines with J gene TRBJ2-7; possible D gene TRBD2, 6 bases. The CDR3 runs 12 residues. The germline CDR1 and CDR2 sequences are SEHNR and FQNEAQ (reference sequence). Trimming took off 5 bases at V and 11 bases at J, with 16 bases between the two ends. The CDR3 DNA reads TGTGCCAGCAGCCCCCCCGGGGGACGGGAGTACTTC. Its translation is CASSPPGGREYF.

The V gene is TRBV4-3, the J gene TRBJ2-4; 7 nucleotides match TRBD1. CDR1 is LGHNA and CDR2 is YSLEER in the germline V gene. The V and J ends lost 3 bases and 6 bases, in that order; junction bases with no gene match: 5. The CDR3 contains 14 residues. CDR3 protein: CASSHGTGVNIQYF. Written as DNA, the CDR3 is TGCGCCAGCAGCCACGGTACAGGGGTAAACATTCAGTACTTC.

The table lists this clone with a count of one. This chain connects TRBV23-1 to TRBJ2-7; TRBD1 agrees at 8 bases. TRBV23-1 has ORF status, its function being uncertain. The V and J ends lost 2 bases and 1 base, in that order; junction bases with no gene match: 10. The CDR3 length is 17 residues. Here the CDR3 DNA reads TGCGCCAGCAGTCAAAAATCAGGTACAGGGGGGTCCTACGAGCAGTACTTC. Translated, it gives CASSQKSGTGGSYEQYF.

The chain links TRBV7-2 to TRBJ2-5, with D possibly TRBD1 on 5 matching bases. The CDR3 totals 16 residues. With 5 bases removed from V and 0 bases from J, the gap between germline ends came to 16 bases. CDR1 is SGHTA, CDR2 FQGNSA, per germline. This CDR3 is CASSLGAGPYQETQYF. The CDR3 DNA is TGTGCCAGCAGCCTTGGGGCAGGGCCGTACCAAGAGACCCAGTACTTC.

This rearrangement joins TRBV28 to TRBJ1-5; D not resolved. The V gene's germline CDR1 is MDHEN and CDR2 SYDVKM. CDR3 length equals 17 residues. The V and J ends lost 3 bases and 3 bases respectively, with 18 bases between them. The CDR3 DNA sequence: TGTGCCAGCAGTTTCCTCACTATAATGGCGCACAATCAGCCCCAGCATTTT. Translation gives CASSFLTIMAHNQPQHF.

The V gene is TRBV5-5, the J gene TRBJ2-7; D ambiguous. This CDR3 contains 10 residues. Deletions cut 4 bases from V and 5 bases from J, with 4 bases between. Per the germline V gene, CDR1 is SGHKS and CDR2 is YYEKEE (reference sequence). The CDR3 reads CASSLNEQYF. Written as DNA, the CDR3 is TGTGCCAGCAGCCTAAACGAGCAGTACTTC.

This chain uses TRBV6-5 with TRBJ1-6, with unresolved D. Trimming took 6 bases from V and 9 from J, leaving 18 bases between them. The germline V gene has CDR1 MNHEY and CDR2 SVGAGI. The CDR3 length is 15 residues. The CDR3 spells CASRTQRLRGSPLHF. CDR3 DNA sequence: TGTGCCAGCAGAACTCAGCGGCTACGGGGTTCACCCCTCCACTTT.